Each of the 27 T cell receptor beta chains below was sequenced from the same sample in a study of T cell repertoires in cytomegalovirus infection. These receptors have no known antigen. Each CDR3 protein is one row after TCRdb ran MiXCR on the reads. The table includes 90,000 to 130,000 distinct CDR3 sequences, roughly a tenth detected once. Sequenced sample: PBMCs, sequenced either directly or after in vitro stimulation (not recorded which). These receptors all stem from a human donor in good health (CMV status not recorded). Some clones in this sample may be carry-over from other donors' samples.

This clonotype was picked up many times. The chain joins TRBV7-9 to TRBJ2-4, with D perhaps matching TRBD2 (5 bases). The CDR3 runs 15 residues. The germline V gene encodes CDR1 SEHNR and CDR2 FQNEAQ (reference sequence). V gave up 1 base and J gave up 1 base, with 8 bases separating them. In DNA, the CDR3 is TGTGCCAGCAGCTTAGTGGGAGAGGCCAAAAACATTCAGTACTTC. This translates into CASSLVGEAKNIQYF.

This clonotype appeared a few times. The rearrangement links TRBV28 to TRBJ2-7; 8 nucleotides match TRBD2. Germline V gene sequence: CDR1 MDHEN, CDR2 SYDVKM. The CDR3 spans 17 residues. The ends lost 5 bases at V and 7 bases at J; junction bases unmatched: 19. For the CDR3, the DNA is TGTGCCAGCAGTCCTCCGGGACTAGTCGAGGCAGGTAGAGAGCAGTACTTC. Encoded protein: CASSPPGLVEAGREQYF.

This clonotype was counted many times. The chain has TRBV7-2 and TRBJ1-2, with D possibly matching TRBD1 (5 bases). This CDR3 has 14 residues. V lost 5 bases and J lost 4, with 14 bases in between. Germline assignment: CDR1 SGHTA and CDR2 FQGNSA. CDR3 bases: TGTGCCAGCAGCCAAGACCAGGGTGCCTATGGCTACACCTTC. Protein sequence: CASSQDQGAYGYTF.

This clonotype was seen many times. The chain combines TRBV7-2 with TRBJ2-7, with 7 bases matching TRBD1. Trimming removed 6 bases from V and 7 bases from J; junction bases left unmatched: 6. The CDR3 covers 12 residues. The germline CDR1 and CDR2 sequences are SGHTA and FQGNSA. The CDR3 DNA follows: TGTGCCAGCAGGACGACAGGGAGTGAGCAGTACTTC. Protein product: CASRTTGSEQYF.

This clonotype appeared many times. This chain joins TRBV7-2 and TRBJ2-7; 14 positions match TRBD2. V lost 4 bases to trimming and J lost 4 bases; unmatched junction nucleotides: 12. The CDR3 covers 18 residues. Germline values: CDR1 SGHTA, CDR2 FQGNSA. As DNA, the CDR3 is TGTGCCAGCAGCTCCGGACTAGCGGGAGGCCCTCATCATTACGAGCAGTACTTC. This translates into CASSSGLAGGPHHYEQYF. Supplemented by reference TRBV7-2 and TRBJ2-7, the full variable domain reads GAGVSQSPSNKVTEKGKDVELRCDPISGHTALYWYRQSLGQGLEFLIYFQGNSAPDKSGLPSDRFSAERTGGSVSTLTIQRTQQEDSAVYLCASSSGLAGGPHHYEQYFGPGTRLTVT.

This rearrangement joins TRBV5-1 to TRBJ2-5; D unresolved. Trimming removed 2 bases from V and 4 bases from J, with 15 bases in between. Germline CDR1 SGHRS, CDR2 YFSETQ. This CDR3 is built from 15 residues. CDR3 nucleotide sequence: TGCGCCAGCAGCTTTGGCGGCCCAGAACGAGAGACCCAGTACTTC. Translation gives CASSFGGPERETQYF. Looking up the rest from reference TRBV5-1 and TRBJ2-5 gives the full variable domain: KAGVTQTPRYLIKTRGQQVTLSCSPISGHRSVSWYQQTPGQGLQFLFEYFSETQRNKGNFPGRFSGRQFSNSRSEMNVSTLELGDSALYLCASSFGGPERETQYFGPGTRLLVL.

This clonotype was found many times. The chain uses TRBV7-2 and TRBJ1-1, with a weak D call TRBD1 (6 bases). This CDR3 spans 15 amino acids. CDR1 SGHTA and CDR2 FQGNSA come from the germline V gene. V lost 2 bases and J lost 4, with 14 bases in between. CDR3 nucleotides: TGTGCCAGCAGCTTACAGGGGCGGACGGGCACTGAAGCTTTCTTT. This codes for CASSLQGRTGTEAFF.

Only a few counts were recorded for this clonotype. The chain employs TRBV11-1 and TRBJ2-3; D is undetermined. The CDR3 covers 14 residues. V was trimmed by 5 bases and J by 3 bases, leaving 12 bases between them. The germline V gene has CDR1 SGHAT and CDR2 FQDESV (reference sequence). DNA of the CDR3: TGTGCCAGCAGCCCCTCGGAGAGAACAGATACGCAGTATTTT. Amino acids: CASSPSERTDTQYF.

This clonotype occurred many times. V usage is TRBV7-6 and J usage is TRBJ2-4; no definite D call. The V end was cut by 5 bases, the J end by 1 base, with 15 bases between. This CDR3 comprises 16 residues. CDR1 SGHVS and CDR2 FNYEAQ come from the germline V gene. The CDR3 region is CASSPTMRSAKNIQYF. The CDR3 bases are TGTGCCAGCAGCCCGACAATGAGGTCTGCCAAAAACATTCAGTACTTC.

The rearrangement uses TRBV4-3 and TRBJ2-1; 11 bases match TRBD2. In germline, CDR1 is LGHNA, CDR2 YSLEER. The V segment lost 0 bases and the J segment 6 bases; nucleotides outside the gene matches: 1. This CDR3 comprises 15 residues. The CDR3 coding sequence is TGCGCCAGCAGCCAAGAGGGGACTAGCGGCAATGAGCAGTTCTTC. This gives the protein CASSQEGTSGNEQFF.

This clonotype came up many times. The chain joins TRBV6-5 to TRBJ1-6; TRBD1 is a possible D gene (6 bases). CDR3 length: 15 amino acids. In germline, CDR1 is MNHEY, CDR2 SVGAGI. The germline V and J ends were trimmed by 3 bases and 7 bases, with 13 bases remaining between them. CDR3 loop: CASSYTTGSNSPLHF. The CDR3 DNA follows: TGTGCCAGCAGTTATACAACAGGGTCCAATTCACCCCTCCACTTT.

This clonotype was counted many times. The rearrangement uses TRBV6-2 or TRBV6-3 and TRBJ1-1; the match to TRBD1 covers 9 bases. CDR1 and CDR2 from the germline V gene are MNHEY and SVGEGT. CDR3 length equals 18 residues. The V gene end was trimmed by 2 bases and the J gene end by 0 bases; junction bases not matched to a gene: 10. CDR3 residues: CASSYQLGQGQLNTEAFF. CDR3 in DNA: TGTGCCAGCAGTTACCAATTAGGACAGGGGCAATTGAACACTGAAGCTTTCTTT.

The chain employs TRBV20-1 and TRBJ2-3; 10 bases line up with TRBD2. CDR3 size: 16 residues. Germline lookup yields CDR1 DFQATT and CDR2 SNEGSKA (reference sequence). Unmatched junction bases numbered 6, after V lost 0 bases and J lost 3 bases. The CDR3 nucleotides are TGCAGTGCTAGAGACTCCTGGACTAGCGGAACAGATACGCAGTATTTT. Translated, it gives CSARDSWTSGTDTQYF.

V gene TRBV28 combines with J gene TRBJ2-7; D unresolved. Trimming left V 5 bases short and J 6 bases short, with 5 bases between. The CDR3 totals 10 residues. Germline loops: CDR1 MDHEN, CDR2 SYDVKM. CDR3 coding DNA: TGTGCCAGCAGTATAGGCGAGCAGTACTTC. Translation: CASSIGEQYF. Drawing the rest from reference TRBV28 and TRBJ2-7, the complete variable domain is DVKVTQSSRYLVKRTGEKVFLECVQDMDHENMFWYRQDPGLGLRLIYFSYDVKMKEKGDIPEGYSVSREKKERFSLILESASTNQTSMYLCASSIGEQYFGPGTRLTVT.

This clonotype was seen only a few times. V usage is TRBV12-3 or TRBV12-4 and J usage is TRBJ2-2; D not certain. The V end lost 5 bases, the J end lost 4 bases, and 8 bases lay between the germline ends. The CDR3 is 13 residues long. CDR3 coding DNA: TGTGCCAGCAGTAGTTTTAGCACCGGGGAGCTGTTTTTT. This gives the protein CASSSFSTGELFF.

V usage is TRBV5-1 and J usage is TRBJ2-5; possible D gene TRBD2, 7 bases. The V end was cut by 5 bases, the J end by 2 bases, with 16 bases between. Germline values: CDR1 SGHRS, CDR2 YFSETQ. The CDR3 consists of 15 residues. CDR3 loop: CASSERGTTQETQYF. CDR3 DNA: TGCGCCAGCAGTGAAAGGGGGACTACACAAGAGACCCAGTACTTC.

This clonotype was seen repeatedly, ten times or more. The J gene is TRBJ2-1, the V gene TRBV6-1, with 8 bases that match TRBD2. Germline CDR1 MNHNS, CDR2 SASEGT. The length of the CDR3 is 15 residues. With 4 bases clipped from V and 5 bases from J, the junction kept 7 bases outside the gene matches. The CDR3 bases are TGTGCCAGCAGTGTCGAGCGGGAGACCCACAATGAGCAGTTCTTC. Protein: CASSVERETHNEQFF.

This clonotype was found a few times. The chain's CDR3 is CASTLRRGNSPLHF. The CDR3 DNA sequence: TGTGCCAGCACCCTTCGTAGAGGGAATTCACCCCTCCACTTT. The chain is built from TRBV6-2 or TRBV6-3 and TRBJ1-6, with no clear D. This CDR3 is built from 14 residues. The V and J ends lost 7 bases and 7 bases respectively, with 14 bases between them. CDR1 MNHEY and CDR2 SVGEGT come from the germline V gene.

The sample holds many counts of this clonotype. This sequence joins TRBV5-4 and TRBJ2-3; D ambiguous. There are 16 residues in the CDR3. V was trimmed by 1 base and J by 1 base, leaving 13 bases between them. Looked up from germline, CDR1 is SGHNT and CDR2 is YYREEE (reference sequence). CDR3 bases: TGTGCCAGCAGCTTGAATGGCGGTGTAGGCACAGATACGCAGTATTTT. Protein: CASSLNGGVGTDTQYF.

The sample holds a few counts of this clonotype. The CDR3 DNA reads as TGTGCCAGCATTTGGGACAGGGGGACAGAGCAGTACTTC. Protein product: CASIWDRGTEQYF. The chain has TRBV2 and TRBJ2-7; 11 bases are shared with TRBD1. The V segment lost 7 bases and the J segment 7 bases; nucleotides outside the gene matches: 6. The CDR3 sequence is 13 residues long. The germline V gene encodes CDR1 SNHLY and CDR2 FYNNEI.

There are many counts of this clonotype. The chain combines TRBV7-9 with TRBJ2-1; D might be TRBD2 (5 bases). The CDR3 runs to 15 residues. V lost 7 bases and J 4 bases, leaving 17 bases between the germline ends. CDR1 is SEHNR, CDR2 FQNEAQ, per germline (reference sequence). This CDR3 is CASTRLPSFYNEQFF. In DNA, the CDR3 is TGTGCCAGCACCCGGCTCCCTAGCTTTTACAATGAGCAGTTCTTC.

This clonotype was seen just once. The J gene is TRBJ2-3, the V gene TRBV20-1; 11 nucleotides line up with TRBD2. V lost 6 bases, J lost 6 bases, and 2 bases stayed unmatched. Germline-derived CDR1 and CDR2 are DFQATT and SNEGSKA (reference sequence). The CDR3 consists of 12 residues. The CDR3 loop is CSARTSGDTQYF. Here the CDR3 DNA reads TGCAGTGCAAGGACTAGCGGGGATACGCAGTATTTT.

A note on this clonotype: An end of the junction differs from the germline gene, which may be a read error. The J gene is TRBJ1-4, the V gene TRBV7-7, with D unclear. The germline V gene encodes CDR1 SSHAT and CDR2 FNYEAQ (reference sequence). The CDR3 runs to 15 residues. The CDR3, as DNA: TGTGCTAGCAGCGCAACTACTGGATCTAATGAAAAACTGTTTTTT. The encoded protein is CASSATTGSNEKLFF.

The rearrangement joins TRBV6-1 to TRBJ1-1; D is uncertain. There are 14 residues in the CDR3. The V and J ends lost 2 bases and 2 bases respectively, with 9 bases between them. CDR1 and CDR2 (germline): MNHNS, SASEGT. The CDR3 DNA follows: TGTGCCAGCAGTGAACTCCCAAGCAACACTGAAGCTTTCTTT. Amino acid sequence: CASSELPSNTEAFF.

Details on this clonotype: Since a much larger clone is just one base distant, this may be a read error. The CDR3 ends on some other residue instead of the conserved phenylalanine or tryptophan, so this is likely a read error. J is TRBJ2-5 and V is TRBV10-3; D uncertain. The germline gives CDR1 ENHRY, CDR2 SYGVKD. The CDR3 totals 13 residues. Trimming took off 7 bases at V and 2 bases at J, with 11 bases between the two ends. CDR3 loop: CAIMAASQETQYL. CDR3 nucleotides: TGTGCCATCATGGCCGCTTCTCAAGAGACCCAGTACCTC.

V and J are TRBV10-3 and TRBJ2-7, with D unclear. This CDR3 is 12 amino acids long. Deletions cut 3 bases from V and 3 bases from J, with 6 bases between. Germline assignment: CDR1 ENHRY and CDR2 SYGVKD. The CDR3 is CAISDSSYEQYV. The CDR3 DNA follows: TGTGCCATCAGTGACTCTAGCTACGAGCAGTACGTC.

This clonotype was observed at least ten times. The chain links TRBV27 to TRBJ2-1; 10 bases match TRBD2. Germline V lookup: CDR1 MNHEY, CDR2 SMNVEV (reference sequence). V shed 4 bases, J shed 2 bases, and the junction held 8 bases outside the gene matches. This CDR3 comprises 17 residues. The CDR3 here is CASSSLAGVPAYNEQFF. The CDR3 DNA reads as TGTGCCAGCAGTTCCCTAGCGGGAGTACCCGCCTACAATGAGCAGTTCTTC.